The 29 T cell receptor beta chains given below trace back to one sample, sequenced in a study of cytomegalovirus exposure and HLA in healthy donors. Use of 60 Vbeta and 13 Jbeta primers characterized the PCR. This table comes from immunoSEQ multiplex PCR, and its TCRdb copy is limited to in-frame clones, with some not included. The profile shows about 120,000 clones, roughly 80% of them singletons. Input material: PBMCs. These receptors originate from a man between 25 and 39 years old in good health and CMV-seropositive.

In this sample, this clone turned up a few times. The chain carries TRBV30 and TRBJ2-1; D is ambiguous. There are 11 residues in the CDR3. CDR1 is GTSNPN, CDR2 SVGIG, per germline (reference sequence). Deletions cut 2 bases from V and 9 bases from J, with 8 bases between. CDR3 nucleotide sequence: TGTGCCTGGAGTCAAGACTCTGAGCAGTTCTTC. This encodes CAWSQDSEQFF.

This chain connects TRBV5-6 to TRBJ2-7; no reliable D call. Germline CDR1 and CDR2: SGHDT and YYEEEE. Trimming took 4 bases from V and 2 from J, leaving 10 bases between them. The CDR3 totals 13 residues. CDR3 in amino acids: CASSHGSTYEQYF. Written as DNA, the CDR3 is TGTGCCAGCAGCCACGGGTCCACCTACGAGCAGTACTTC.

This clone was observed a handful of times. The chain recombines TRBV28 with TRBJ1-2; weak D call: TRBD1 (5 bases). The ends were cut back, 7 bases at V and 6 bases at J, with 24 bases in the middle. Germline loops: CDR1 MDHEN, CDR2 SYDVKM. This CDR3 is 16 amino acids long. The CDR3 DNA follows: TGTGCCAGCACCCCCGGGGAGGATAGTTACAGGAATGGCTACACCTTC. This gives the protein CASTPGEDSYRNGYTF.

The V call is TRBV9, the J call TRBJ2-6, with D unclear. This CDR3 has 19 amino acids. V was cut by 0 bases and J by 1 base, with 17 bases left in between. The germline CDR1 and CDR2 sequences are SGDLS and YYNGEE. CDR3 protein: CASSVDSPSDQSGANVLTF. The CDR3, as DNA: TGTGCCAGCAGCGTAGACAGTCCCTCAGATCAGTCTGGGGCCAACGTCCTGACTTTC.

V usage is TRBV5-1 and J usage is TRBJ2-2, with 7 positions matching TRBD2. V was clipped by 4 bases and J by 4 bases; unmatched bases: 7. CDR1 and CDR2 (germline): SGHRS, YFSETQ. There are 15 residues in the CDR3. This CDR3 is CASSPGRTGTGELFF. DNA of the CDR3: TGCGCCAGCAGCCCCGGGAGGACGGGCACCGGGGAGCTGTTTTTT.

The chain links TRBV19 to TRBJ1-4; no firm D call. Trimming pared 9 bases from V and 7 bases from J, leaving 15 bases between. This CDR3 is 13 amino acids long. Germline CDR1 and CDR2: LNHDA and SQIVND (reference sequence). As DNA, the CDR3 is TGTGCCAGGCCGACATGCAAGACTGAAAAACTGTTTTTT. Translation: CARPTCKTEKLFF.

This rearrangement joins TRBV19 to TRBJ2-3; D call uncertain. The V gene lost 3 bases and the J gene lost 0 bases, with 7 bases spanning the gap. The CDR3 extends over 14 amino acids. The germline V gene has CDR1 LNHDA and CDR2 SQIVND (reference sequence). In nucleotides, the CDR3 is TGTGCCAGTAGTATTGGAGAGAGCACAGATACGCAGTATTTT. This encodes CASSIGESTDTQYF.

This chain uses TRBV6-8 with TRBJ2-7, with 8 bases aligning to TRBD1. The CDR3 has 12 amino acids. Germline V CDR1 and CDR2: MNHGY, SAAAGT. V was clipped by 5 bases and J by 4 bases; unmatched bases: 1. The CDR3 DNA reads as TGTGCCAGCAGTCAGGGGGCTTACGAGCAGTACTTC. Translated: CASSQGAYEQYF.

The CDR3 sequence is CASSDRLAYGYTF. DNA for the CDR3: TGTGCCAGCAGTGACAGGTTGGCCTATGGCTACACCTTC. The chain has TRBV6-1 and TRBJ1-2; no clear D gene. The CDR3 contains 13 residues. Germline V gene data show CDR1 as MNHNS and CDR2 as SASEGT. V shed 3 bases and J shed 4 bases, with 9 bases lying between them.

The chain employs TRBV6-6 and TRBJ1-1, with D perhaps TRBD1 (6 bases). The V gene's germline CDR1 is MNHNY and CDR2 SVGAGI (reference sequence). The CDR3 consists of 14 residues. V gave up 1 base and J gave up 1 base, with 7 bases separating them. CDR3 DNA sequence: TGTGCCAGCAGTTACTTGGACAGGAACACTGAAGCTTTCTTT. It is translated as CASSYLDRNTEAFF.

This chain links TRBV7-9 with TRBJ1-2; TRBD1 is a possible D gene (6 bases). The V and J ends lost 7 bases and 3 bases respectively, with 15 bases between them. This CDR3 comprises 14 residues. Germline loops: CDR1 SEHNR, CDR2 FQNEAQ (reference sequence). CDR3 in amino acids: CASTLSGGDYGYTF. In DNA form, the CDR3 reads TGTGCCAGCACCCTAAGCGGGGGCGACTATGGCTACACCTTC.

The CDR3 sequence: CASSYSTRQPQHF. CDR3 in DNA: TGTGCCAGCAGTTACTCTACCCGGCAGCCCCAGCATTTT. J is TRBJ1-5 and V is TRBV6-6; no clear D. The germline V gene has CDR1 MNHNY and CDR2 SVGAGI (reference sequence). V dropped 0 bases and J dropped 7 bases, with 7 bases sitting between them. There are 13 residues in the CDR3.

CDR3 DNA sequence: TGTGCCAGCAGCGCAACAGGGTTCTCCTACGAGCAGTACTTC. This gives the protein CASSATGFSYEQYF. The chain employs TRBV9 and TRBJ2-7; a possible D gene is TRBD1 (6 bases). With 3 bases removed from V and 0 bases from J, the gap between germline ends came to 10 bases. The CDR3 loop spans 14 amino acids. Germline values: CDR1 SGDLS, CDR2 YYNGEE.

J is TRBJ1-5 and V is TRBV18; no clear D gene. In germline, CDR1 is KGHSH, CDR2 LQKENI. Trimming stripped 2 bases from V and 5 bases from J, with 7 bases between. The CDR3 is 13 residues long. This CDR3 is CASSPLPDQPQHF. CDR3 DNA: TGTGCCAGCTCACCATTGCCGGATCAGCCCCAGCATTTT.

The chain couples TRBV4-2 to TRBJ2-1; no clear D gene. Trimming took off 4 bases at V and 8 bases at J, with 12 bases between the two ends. The CDR3 has 13 amino acids. The germline gives CDR1 LGHNA, CDR2 YNFKEQ. CDR3 nucleotide sequence: TGTGCCAGCAGCCTTATCCGACGGGATGAGCAGTTCTTC. It codes for CASSLIRRDEQFF.

This clone has more than one count but fewer than ten. The V call is TRBV7-8, the J call TRBJ2-1; the D gene is possibly TRBD2 (5 bases). This CDR3 has 16 residues. Germline CDR1 SGHVS, CDR2 FQNEAQ. The V and J ends lost 1 base and 10 bases respectively, with 20 bases between them. The CDR3 DNA reads as TGTGCCAGCAGCTTAGAGAGGGTGGGCTCTACCCAAGAGCAGTTCTTC. This sequence encodes CASSLERVGSTQEQFF.

This chain uses TRBV5-1 with TRBJ2-1; D perhaps matches TRBD1 (5 bases). This CDR3 is built from 18 residues. V shed 4 bases and J shed 3 bases, with 23 bases lying between them. Germline V gives CDR1 SGHRS, CDR2 YFSETQ. The CDR3 DNA is TGCGCCAGCAGCCCCGACAGATTTCAAACTGCGGACTACAATGAGCAGTTCTTC. Its translation is CASSPDRFQTADYNEQFF. Full variable domain (outside the CDR3, taken from reference TRBV5-1 and TRBJ2-1): KAGVTQTPRYLIKTRGQQVTLSCSPISGHRSVSWYQQTPGQGLQFLFEYFSETQRNKGNFPGRFSGRQFSNSRSEMNVSTLELGDSALYLCASSPDRFQTADYNEQFFGPGTRLTVL.

The J gene is TRBJ1-1, the V gene TRBV29-1; unclear D gene. CDR1 and CDR2 (germline): SQVTM, ANQGSEA. The V end was cut by 6 bases, the J end by 4 bases, with 9 bases between. This CDR3 is built from 11 residues. CDR3 in DNA: TGCAGCGTCGAGGGATTCACTGAAGCTTTCTTT. Translating gives CSVEGFTEAFF.

V and J are TRBV6-1 and TRBJ1-2; D remains unclear. Trimming removed 7 bases at V and 4 bases at J, with 13 bases between. The CDR3 is 13 amino acids. Germline lookup yields CDR1 MNHNS and CDR2 SASEGT. The CDR3 loop reads CASTEREGYGYTF. The CDR3 DNA reads TGTGCCAGCACCGAGAGGGAGGGCTATGGCTACACCTTC.

The chain recombines TRBV27 with TRBJ2-3, with D maybe TRBD2 (5 bases). The CDR3 spans 12 residues. Trimming took off 2 bases at V and 6 bases at J, with 6 bases between the two ends. From germline, CDR1 is MNHEY and CDR2 SMNVEV (reference sequence). CDR3 DNA: TGTGCCAGCAGTTTACGAGGGGATACGCAGTATTTT. It specifies CASSLRGDTQYF.

This clone turned up a few times. V and J are TRBV6-1 and TRBJ1-2; D is ambiguous. Looked up from germline, CDR1 is MNHNS and CDR2 is SASEGT. The CDR3 length is 13 residues. Trimming pared 2 bases from V and 8 bases from J, leaving 12 bases between. CDR3 in amino acids: CASSEKLRVGYTF. CDR3 DNA: TGTGCCAGCAGTGAAAAGTTGAGGGTCGGCTACACCTTC.

The J gene is TRBJ2-2, the V gene TRBV19; 11 bases are shared with TRBD2. From germline, CDR1 is LNHDA and CDR2 SQIVND (reference sequence). This CDR3 spans 16 amino acids. V lost 8 bases and J lost 7; bases outside the gene matches: 12. CDR3 nucleotides: TGTGCCAGTTTTTCGACTAGCGGGGTGTTTGTCGGGGAGCTGTTTTTT. Its protein is CASFSTSGVFVGELFF.

The V and J genes are TRBV4-2 and TRBJ1-1, with TRBD1 as a possible D gene (6 bases). V dropped 2 bases and J dropped 0 bases, with 13 bases sitting between them. The CDR3 length is 16 residues. Per the germline V gene, CDR1 is LGHNA and CDR2 is YNFKEQ. CDR3 DNA sequence: TGTGCCAGCAGCCAAACGACAGGCCCCATGAACACTGAAGCTTTCTTT. Translating it yields CASSQTTGPMNTEAFF.

This clone was counted a few times. The gene calls are TRBV10-3 and TRBJ2-7; weak D call: TRBD1 (7 bases). The CDR3 has 14 amino acids. Between the trimmed V and J ends, which lost 2 bases and 3 bases, there was a span of 11 bases. CDR1 and CDR2 (germline): ENHRY, SYGVKD. The CDR3 sequence: CAISEAQGGYEQYF. The DNA of the CDR3 is TGTGCCATCAGTGAGGCGCAGGGGGGCTACGAGCAGTACTTC.

The rearrangement uses TRBV5-3 and TRBJ2-7; 7 nucleotides align to TRBD1. TRBV5-3 falls under the ORF class, with uncertain function. The CDR3 is 14 amino acids. V was clipped by 3 bases and J by 1 base; unmatched bases: 4. The CDR3 loop reads CARSSPGGSYEQYF. CDR3 sequence (DNA): TGTGCCAGAAGCTCCCCAGGGGGATCCTACGAGCAGTACTTC.

The chain carries TRBV5-1 and TRBJ1-1; 10 nucleotides agree with TRBD1. V trimming: 0 bases; J trimming: 2 bases; junction bases outside the gene matches: 4. Looked up from germline, CDR1 is SGHRS and CDR2 is YFSETQ. This CDR3 is built from 16 residues. As DNA, the CDR3 is TGCGCCAGCAGCTTGGAGGGACAGGGGACTAACACTGAAGCTTTCTTT. As protein: CASSLEGQGTNTEAFF.

In the case of this clone: The germline gene is not matched at one end of the junction; a read error may be the cause. The chain is built from TRBV18 and TRBJ2-2; 7 nucleotides line up with TRBD2. Germline assignment: CDR1 KGHSH and CDR2 LQKENI. This CDR3 is built from 18 residues. CDR3 bases: TGTGCCAGCCCACCACCATCGAGCGGGGCACAAGTCACCGGGGAGCTGTTTTTT. Residues: CASPPPSSGAQVTGELFF.

This chain joins TRBV6-1 and TRBJ2-7; TRBD1 matches at 7 bases. The germline CDR1 and CDR2 sequences are MNHNS and SASEGT. V trimming: 7 bases; J trimming: 0 bases; junction bases outside the gene matches: 6. CDR3 size: 14 residues. CDR3 nucleotides: TGTGCCAGCAAACCGACAGGGAGCTCCTACGAGCAGTACTTC. Translation gives CASKPTGSSYEQYF.

The rearrangement uses TRBV7-4 and TRBJ2-1; 9 bases fit TRBD2. Germline lookup yields CDR1 SGHVT and CDR2 SQSDAQ. This CDR3 contains 15 residues. Unmatched junction bases numbered 8, after V lost 5 bases and J lost 6 bases. The CDR3 DNA sequence: TGTGCCAGCAGCCAGCGGGGGGTGGGATCCAATGAGCAGTTCTTC. Translating it yields CASSQRGVGSNEQFF.